The sequence of this T cell receptor (beta chain) was determined in a study of blood T cell repertoires in COVID-19. Study-wide context: T cells, B-cell-depleted T cells, or PBMCs supplied cDNA or gDNA.

There are a few counts of this clone. Germline lookup yields CDR1 MGHRA and CDR2 YSYEKL. CDR3 length: 12 residues. Deletions cut 0 bases from V and 7 bases from J, with 7 bases between. Produced via immunoSEQ multiplex PCR; TCRdb's table is partial and in-frame only. The sample yields tens of thousands of clones, roughly 86% seen once. The sequence was obtained from a man in his 60s with active COVID-19. This chain connects TRBV4-1 to TRBJ2-7; unclear D gene. The source material was peripheral blood. CDR3 DNA sequence: TGCGCCAGCAGCCAAGATAGCCGGGAGCAGTACTTC. Translating it yields CASSQDSREQYF.